A single sample is the source of the 21 T cell receptor beta chains below, sequenced in a study of cytomegalovirus exposure and HLA in healthy donors. Both 60 Vbeta primers and 13 Jbeta primers went into the PCR. Sequenced by immunoSEQ multiplex PCR; TCRdb stores in-frame clones only, minus some. This sample contains 75,000 to 80,000 clones. The sequenced material came from PBMCs. The receptor source for this set is a man younger than 35 in good health and CMV-seropositive.

This sequence joins TRBV5-1 and TRBJ2-7; perhaps TRBD1 as D (6 bases). Germline V gene data show CDR1 as SGHRS and CDR2 as YFSETQ. CDR3 size: 17 residues. Deletions cut 4 bases from V and 5 bases from J, with 25 bases between. In DNA, the CDR3 is TGCGCCAGCAGCCGAGGGGGACGGGATGTCCAAGGGCACGAGCAGTACTTC. Its protein product is CASSRGGRDVQGHEQYF.

V gene TRBV6-1 combines with J gene TRBJ2-1; the match to TRBD1 covers 7 bases. V lost 5 bases, J lost 6 bases, and 7 bases stayed unmatched. This CDR3 contains 14 residues. Germline loops: CDR1 MNHNS, CDR2 SASEGT. The CDR3 loop reads CASSTRWDSNEQFF. The CDR3 nucleotides are TGTGCCAGCAGTACAAGATGGGACAGCAATGAGCAGTTCTTC.

The chain joins TRBV2 to TRBJ2-3, with D perhaps matching TRBD1 (6 bases). V was pared by 3 bases and J by 2 bases, with 15 bases between. The CDR3 sequence is 16 residues long. Germline V gene lookup returns CDR1 SNHLY and CDR2 FYNNEI. CDR3 sequence reads: CASSDGTTLVTDTQYF. CDR3 sequence (DNA): TGTGCCAGCAGTGATGGGACAACATTGGTCACAGATACGCAGTATTTT.

Concerning this clone: One end of the junction does not line up with germline, which may come from a read error. V is TRBV6-1 and J is TRBJ1-1, with unresolved D. The CDR3 sequence is 15 residues long. The germline V gene encodes CDR1 MNHNS and CDR2 SASEGT. CDR3 in DNA: TGTGCTAGCAGTGAATCCTTGTCCTCGGGGACTGAAGCTTTCTTT. Translated, it gives CASSESLSSGTEAFF.

The genes are TRBV27 and TRBJ1-2; 10 bases align to TRBD1. The germline CDR1 and CDR2 sequences are MNHEY and SMNVEV (reference sequence). This CDR3 comprises 15 residues. V lost 2 bases, J lost 4 bases, and 4 bases stayed unmatched. CDR3 region: CASSLEWDRGYGYTF. CDR3 nucleotides: TGTGCCAGCAGTTTAGAGTGGGACAGGGGCTATGGCTACACCTTC.

This chain links TRBV9 with TRBJ1-1; D gene ambiguous. The CDR3 consists of 14 residues. CDR1 SGDLS and CDR2 YYNGEE come from the germline V gene. Trimming shortened V by 0 bases and J by 6 bases, and 12 bases separated the two germline ends. CDR3 amino acids: CASSVDESIAEAFF. CDR3 nucleotide sequence: TGTGCCAGCAGCGTAGATGAGAGTATCGCTGAAGCTTTCTTT.

The V call is TRBV18, the J call TRBJ1-1; D gene ambiguous. Trimming removed 3 bases at V and 3 bases at J, with 14 bases between. This CDR3 is built from 15 residues. Per germline, CDR1 KGHSH and CDR2 LQKENI. DNA of the CDR3: TGTGCCAGCTCACCCGTGGTCCCAGGTGACACTGAAGCTTTCTTT. Residues: CASSPVVPGDTEAFF.

The chain links TRBV2 to TRBJ1-5, with D possibly TRBD1 on 6 matching bases. Germline CDR1 SNHLY, CDR2 FYNNEI. The length of the CDR3 is 14 residues. Deletions cut 6 bases from V and 1 base from J, with 10 bases between. The CDR3 reads CASRLQGSNQPQHF. Here the CDR3 DNA reads TGTGCCAGCAGGTTACAGGGCAGCAATCAGCCCCAGCATTTT.

The CDR3, as DNA: TGCGCCAGCAGCTTCTCAGGTTTTAGTGAAAAACTGTTTTTT. The encoded protein is CASSFSGFSEKLFF. The chain links TRBV5-1 to TRBJ1-4, with no clear D. This CDR3 region has 14 residues. Trimming pared 2 bases from V and 7 bases from J, leaving 12 bases between. Germline V gives CDR1 SGHRS, CDR2 YFSETQ.

The CDR3 protein is CASSLIPHAPGLNYEQYF. CDR3 in DNA: TGTGCCAGCAGTTTAATCCCCCACGCCCCAGGGTTGAACTACGAGCAGTACTTC. The chain has TRBV28 and TRBJ2-7; tentatively, D is TRBD1 (5 bases). Germline values: CDR1 MDHEN, CDR2 SYDVKM. Trimming left V 2 bases short and J 3 bases short, with 23 bases between. The CDR3 consists of 18 residues.

This sequence joins TRBV14 and TRBJ2-5; 7 bases align to TRBD2. From germline, CDR1 is SGHDN and CDR2 FVKESK. The CDR3 has 13 residues. The trim removed 5 bases at V and 0 bases at J, leaving 0 bases unmatched. The CDR3 is CASSGTNQETQYF. Here the CDR3 DNA reads TGTGCCAGCAGCGGGACTAACCAAGAGACCCAGTACTTC.

The rearrangement joins TRBV5-6 to TRBJ1-6; D call uncertain. V was pared by 0 bases and J by 5 bases, with 9 bases between. The CDR3 totals 15 residues. The germline CDR1 and CDR2 sequences are SGHDT and YYEEEE. Here the CDR3 reads CASSLVRANNSPLHF. The CDR3, as DNA: TGTGCCAGCAGCTTGGTGCGGGCTAATAATTCACCCCTCCACTTT.

This sequence joins TRBV5-1 and TRBJ2-1; 11 positions match TRBD2. Trimming took 0 bases from V and 5 from J; bases not matched to a gene: 4. Germline CDR1 is SGHRS and CDR2 is YFSETQ. This CDR3 is 16 amino acids long. The CDR3 reads CASSLAGLAGNNEQFF. The CDR3 DNA is TGCGCCAGCAGCTTGGCCGGACTAGCGGGCAACAATGAGCAGTTCTTC.

This rearrangement joins TRBV19 to TRBJ2-1, with 9 bases lining up with TRBD1. Germline V lookup: CDR1 LNHDA, CDR2 SQIVND (reference sequence). The V segment lost 5 bases and the J segment 6 bases; nucleotides outside the gene matches: 2. The CDR3 runs to 13 residues. In DNA form, the CDR3 reads TGTGCCAGTAGTGTGACAGGGGGCAATGAGCAGTTCTTC. Its translation is CASSVTGGNEQFF.

The V gene is TRBV15, the J gene TRBJ1-1; D is uncertain. Germline lookup yields CDR1 LNHNV and CDR2 YYDKDF (reference sequence). The CDR3 covers 14 residues. V lost 5 bases and J 4 bases, leaving 14 bases between the germline ends. The CDR3, as DNA: TGTGCCACCAGCTTCCCGAGGGAGGGCACTGAAGCTTTCTTT. Amino acids: CATSFPREGTEAFF.

The chain is built from TRBV18 and TRBJ1-5, with 7 bases identical to TRBD1. V was pared by 2 bases and J by 6 bases, with 10 bases of the junction left unmatched. CDR3 length: 16 amino acids. The V gene's germline CDR1 is KGHSH and CDR2 LQKENI. CDR3 sequence: CASSPVEGGAGQPQHF. CDR3 DNA sequence: TGTGCCAGCTCACCAGTTGAAGGGGGCGCGGGTCAGCCCCAGCATTTT.

This chain joins TRBV18 and TRBJ2-5; no reliable D call. CDR1 and CDR2 (germline): KGHSH, LQKENI. The CDR3 sequence is 13 residues long. V dropped 2 bases and J dropped 5 bases, with 9 bases sitting between them. The DNA of the CDR3 is TGTGCCAGCTCACCAGCCAGATCGGAGACCCAGTACTTC. The encoded protein is CASSPARSETQYF.

The CDR3 reads CASNDPFTSTDTQYF. The CDR3 DNA reads TGCGCCAGCAACGATCCCTTTACTAGCACAGATACGCAGTATTTT. J is TRBJ2-3 and V is TRBV4-1; D is unresolved. V lost 7 bases to trimming and J lost 0 bases, with 14 bases between them. The germline CDR1 and CDR2 sequences are MGHRA and YSYEKL. The CDR3 extends over 15 amino acids.

V gene TRBV19 combines with J gene TRBJ2-1; 10 bases align to TRBD2. V dropped 7 bases and J dropped 8; count of bases not matched to a gene: 14. This CDR3 has 16 amino acids. From germline, CDR1 is LNHDA and CDR2 SQIVND (reference sequence). DNA for the CDR3: TGTGCCAGTAAGGGGGGTGTAGCGGGAGGATCTTATGAGCAGTTCTTC. This sequence encodes CASKGGVAGGSYEQFF.

V usage is TRBV30 and J usage is TRBJ2-1; D call uncertain. Germline values: CDR1 GTSNPN, CDR2 SVGIG (reference sequence). This CDR3 has 15 amino acids. Trimming cost V 2 bases and J 5 bases, with 16 bases left between them. This CDR3 reads CAWSFDTSSDNEQFF. The CDR3 DNA sequence: TGTGCCTGGAGTTTCGATACCTCCTCGGACAATGAGCAGTTCTTC.

J is TRBJ1-3 and V is TRBV5-4, with a weak D call TRBD1 (6 bases). The germline CDR1 and CDR2 sequences are SGHNT and YYREEE (reference sequence). The CDR3 spans 16 residues. Trimming shortened V by 2 bases and J by 0 bases, and 12 bases separated the two germline ends. CDR3 DNA sequence: TGTGCCAGCAGCTTCCAGGGACACCCCTCTGGAAACACCATATATTTT. This translates into CASSFQGHPSGNTIYF.